Following are 10 T cell receptor beta chains from one sample sequenced in a study of Ad26.COV2.S vaccination and SARS-CoV-2 variants. TCRdb's copy holds only in-frame clones and misses some; the assay was immunoSEQ multiplex PCR. Among around 350,000 clones listed, just over 90% were seen once. Material: peripheral blood, obtained after recovery from COVID-19. The receptors originated from a human donor who had recovered from COVID-19.

This sequence joins TRBV28 and TRBJ1-1; maybe TRBD1 (5 bases). The CDR3 has 14 residues. From germline, CDR1 is MDHEN and CDR2 SYDVKM. V lost 4 bases and J 0 bases, leaving 9 bases between the germline ends. The chain's CDR3 is CASSSGWLNTEAFF. The CDR3 DNA reads as TGTGCCAGCAGTTCAGGGTGGTTGAACACTGAAGCTTTCTTT. Looking up the rest from reference TRBV28 and TRBJ1-1 gives the full variable domain: DVKVTQSSRYLVKRTGEKVFLECVQDMDHENMFWYRQDPGLGLRLIYFSYDVKMKEKGDIPEGYSVSREKKERFSLILESASTNQTSMYLCASSSGWLNTEAFFGQGTRLTVV.

The V call is TRBV6-5, the J call TRBJ1-2; 9 bases align to TRBD1. Germline CDR1 MNHEY, CDR2 SVGAGI. This CDR3 is 14 amino acids long. Unmatched junction bases numbered 0, after V lost 2 bases and J lost 2 bases. The CDR3 DNA follows: TGTGCCAGCAGTTACGACAGGGGGAACTATGGCTACACCTTC. Encoded protein: CASSYDRGNYGYTF.

This clone appeared once. The chain uses TRBV10-2 and TRBJ2-7; possibly TRBD1 for D (5 bases). The V end lost 6 bases, the J end lost 2 bases, and 8 bases lay between the germline ends. Germline V gives CDR1 WSHSY, CDR2 SAAADI. The CDR3 consists of 12 residues. The CDR3, as DNA: TGCGCCAGCAGGGCAGGGCCCTACGAGCAGTACTTC. The encoded protein is CASRAGPYEQYF.

The gene calls are TRBV9 and TRBJ1-1; maybe TRBD1 (5 bases). Trimming stripped 0 bases from V and 2 bases from J, with 11 bases between. Germline assignment: CDR1 SGDLS and CDR2 YYNGEE. This CDR3 spans 15 amino acids. The CDR3 DNA reads TGTGCCAGCAGCGTAGGGGATGGGGGAAACACTGAAGCTTTCTTT. Its protein is CASSVGDGGNTEAFF.

The CDR3 coding sequence is TGTGCCAGCAGTTACTCGGGCACCCGGGAAGCTTTCTTT. Its protein is CASSYSGTREAFF. The chain couples TRBV6-5 to TRBJ1-1, with D unresolved. CDR3 length: 13 residues. Germline V gene lookup returns CDR1 MNHEY and CDR2 SVGAGI. V was clipped by 0 bases and J by 8 bases, with 10 bases between them.

The V gene is TRBV5-1, the J gene TRBJ1-1, with 9 bases identical to TRBD1. Germline V gives CDR1 SGHRS, CDR2 YFSETQ. Trimming took 4 bases from V and 4 from J; bases not matched to a gene: 8. CDR3 length: 15 residues. The CDR3 loop reads CASSPAQGASTEAFF. CDR3 DNA: TGCGCCAGCAGCCCTGCACAGGGGGCGAGCACTGAAGCTTTCTTT.

This clone appeared a single time. This sequence joins TRBV5-6 and TRBJ2-7; D remains ambiguous. The CDR3 sequence is 14 residues long. Trimming removed 0 bases from V and 4 bases from J, with 11 bases in between. Germline V CDR1 and CDR2: SGHDT, YYEEEE. As DNA, the CDR3 is TGTGCCAGCAGCTTGGCGGGCCGTGGTTACGAGCAGTACTTC. This codes for CASSLAGRGYEQYF.

The chain employs TRBV6-5 and TRBJ1-1, with unresolved D. V lost 6 bases and J 1 base, leaving 12 bases between the germline ends. The V gene's germline CDR1 is MNHEY and CDR2 SVGAGI. The CDR3 length is 14 residues. The CDR3 DNA follows: TGTGCCAGCAGCCTGCTGAGCCCGAACACTGAAGCTTTCTTT. Translated, it gives CASSLLSPNTEAFF.

The gene calls are TRBV5-4 and TRBJ2-3; D remains ambiguous. Germline V lookup: CDR1 SGHNT, CDR2 YYREEE (reference sequence). The CDR3 extends over 15 amino acids. V was clipped by 0 bases and J by 0 bases, with 8 bases between them. CDR3 protein: CASSLDPVSTDTQYF. CDR3 coding DNA: TGTGCCAGCAGCTTGGACCCAGTTAGCACAGATACGCAGTATTTT.

This sequence joins TRBV12-3 or TRBV12-4 and TRBJ1-6; D is ambiguous. CDR3 length: 13 amino acids. V dropped 4 bases and J dropped 9 bases, with 10 bases sitting between them. CDR3 protein: CASSSYSGSPLHF. The CDR3 region has the DNA TGTGCCAGCAGTTCCTACAGCGGTTCACCCCTCCACTTT.